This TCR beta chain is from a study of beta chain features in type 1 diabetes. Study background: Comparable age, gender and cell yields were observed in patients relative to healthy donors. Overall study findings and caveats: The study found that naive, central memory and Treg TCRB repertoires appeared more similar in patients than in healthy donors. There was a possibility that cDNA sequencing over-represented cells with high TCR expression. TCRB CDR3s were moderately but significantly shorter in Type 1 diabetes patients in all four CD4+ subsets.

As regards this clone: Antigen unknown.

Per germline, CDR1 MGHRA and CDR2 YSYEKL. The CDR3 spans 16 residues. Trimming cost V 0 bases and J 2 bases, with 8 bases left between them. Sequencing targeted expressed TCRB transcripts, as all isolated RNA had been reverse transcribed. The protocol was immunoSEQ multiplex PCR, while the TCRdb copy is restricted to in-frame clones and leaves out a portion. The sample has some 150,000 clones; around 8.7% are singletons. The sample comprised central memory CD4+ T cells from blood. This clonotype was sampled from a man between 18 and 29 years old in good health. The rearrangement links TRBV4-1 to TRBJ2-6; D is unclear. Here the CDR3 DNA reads TGCGCCAGCAGCCAAGATCCCTCGGCTGGGGCCAACGTCCTGACTTTC. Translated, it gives CASSQDPSAGANVLTF.